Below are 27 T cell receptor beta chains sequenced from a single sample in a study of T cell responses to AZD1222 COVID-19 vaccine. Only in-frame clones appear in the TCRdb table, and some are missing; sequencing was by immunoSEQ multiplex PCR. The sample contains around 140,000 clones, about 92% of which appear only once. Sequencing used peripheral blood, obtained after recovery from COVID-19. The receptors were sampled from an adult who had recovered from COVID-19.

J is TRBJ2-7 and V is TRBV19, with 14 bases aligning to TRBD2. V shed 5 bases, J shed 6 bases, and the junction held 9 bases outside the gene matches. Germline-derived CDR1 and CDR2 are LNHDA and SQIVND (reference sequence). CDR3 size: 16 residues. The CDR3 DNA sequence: TGTGCCAGTAGTCGTGGGGGGACTAGCGGGAGACGCGAGCAGTACTTC. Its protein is CASSRGGTSGRREQYF. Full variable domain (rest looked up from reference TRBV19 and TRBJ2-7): DGGITQSPKYLFRKEGQNVTLSCEQNLNHDAMYWYRQDPGQGLRLIYYSQIVNDFQKGDIAEGYSVSREKKESFPLTVTSAQKNPTAFYLCASSRGGTSGRREQYFGPGTRLTVT.

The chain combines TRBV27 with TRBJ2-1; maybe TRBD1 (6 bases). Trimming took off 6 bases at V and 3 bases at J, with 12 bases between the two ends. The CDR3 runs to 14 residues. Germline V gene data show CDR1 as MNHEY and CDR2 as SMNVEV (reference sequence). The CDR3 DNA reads TGTGCCAGCAGCACGACAGGCCGCTACAATGAGCAGTTCTTC. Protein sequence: CASSTTGRYNEQFF.

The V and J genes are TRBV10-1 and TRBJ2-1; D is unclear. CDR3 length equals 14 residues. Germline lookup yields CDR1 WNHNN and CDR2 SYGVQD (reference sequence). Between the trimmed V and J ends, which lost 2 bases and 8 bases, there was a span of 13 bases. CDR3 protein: CASSESPLLDEQFF. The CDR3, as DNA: TGCGCCAGCAGTGAGAGCCCGCTTTTGGATGAGCAGTTCTTC.

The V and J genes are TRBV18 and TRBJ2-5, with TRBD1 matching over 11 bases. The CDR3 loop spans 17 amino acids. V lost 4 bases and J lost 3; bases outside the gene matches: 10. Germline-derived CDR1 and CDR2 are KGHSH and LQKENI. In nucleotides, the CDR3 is TGTGCCAGCTCACGAGGACCGGGACAGGGGGAGGAAGAGACCCAGTACTTC. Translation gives CASSRGPGQGEEETQYF.

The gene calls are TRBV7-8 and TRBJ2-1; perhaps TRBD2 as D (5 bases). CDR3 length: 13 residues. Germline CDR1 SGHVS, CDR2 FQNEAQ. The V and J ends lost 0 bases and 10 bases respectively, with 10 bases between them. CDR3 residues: CASSLASGGEQFF. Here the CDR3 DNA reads TGTGCCAGCAGCTTAGCGAGCGGTGGGGAGCAGTTCTTC.

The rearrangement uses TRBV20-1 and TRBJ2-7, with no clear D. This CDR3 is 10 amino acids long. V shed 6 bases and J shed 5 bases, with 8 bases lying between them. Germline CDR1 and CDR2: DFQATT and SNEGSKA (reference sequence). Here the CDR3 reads CSASLDEQYF. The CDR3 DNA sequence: TGCAGTGCCTCCCTAGACGAGCAGTACTTC.

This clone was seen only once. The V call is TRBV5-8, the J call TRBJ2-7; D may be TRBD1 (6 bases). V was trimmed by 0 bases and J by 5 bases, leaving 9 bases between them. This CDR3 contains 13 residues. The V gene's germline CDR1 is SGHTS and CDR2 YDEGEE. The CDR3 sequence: CASSLGRGDEQYF. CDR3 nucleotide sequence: TGTGCCAGCAGCTTGGGCAGGGGTGACGAGCAGTACTTC.

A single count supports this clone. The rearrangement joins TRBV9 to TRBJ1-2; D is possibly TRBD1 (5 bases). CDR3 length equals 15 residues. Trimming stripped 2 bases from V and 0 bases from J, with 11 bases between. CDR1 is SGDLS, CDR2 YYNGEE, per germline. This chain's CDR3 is CASSVGGTTNYGYTF. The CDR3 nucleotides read TGTGCCAGCAGCGTTGGGGGGACCACTAACTATGGCTACACCTTC.

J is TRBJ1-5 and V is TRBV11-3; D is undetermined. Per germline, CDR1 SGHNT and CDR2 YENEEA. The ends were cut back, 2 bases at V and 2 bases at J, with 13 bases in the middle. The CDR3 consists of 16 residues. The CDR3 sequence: CASSLKRVGGNQPQHF. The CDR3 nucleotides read TGTGCCAGCAGCTTAAAAAGGGTAGGAGGCAATCAGCCCCAGCATTTT.

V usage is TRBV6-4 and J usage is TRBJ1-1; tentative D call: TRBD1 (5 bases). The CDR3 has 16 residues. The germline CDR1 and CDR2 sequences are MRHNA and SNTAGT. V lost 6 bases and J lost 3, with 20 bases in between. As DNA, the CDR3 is TGTGCCAGCAGCGCTCCCGGGACCCTGGGGGACACTGAAGCTTTCTTT. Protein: CASSAPGTLGDTEAFF.

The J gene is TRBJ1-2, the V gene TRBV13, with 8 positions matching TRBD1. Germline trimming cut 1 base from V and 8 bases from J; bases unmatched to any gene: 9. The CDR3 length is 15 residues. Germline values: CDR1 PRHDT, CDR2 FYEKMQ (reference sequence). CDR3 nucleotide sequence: TGTGCCAGCAGCTTAGATCCCAGGGGGCCGGGAGGCTACACCTTC. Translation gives CASSLDPRGPGGYTF.

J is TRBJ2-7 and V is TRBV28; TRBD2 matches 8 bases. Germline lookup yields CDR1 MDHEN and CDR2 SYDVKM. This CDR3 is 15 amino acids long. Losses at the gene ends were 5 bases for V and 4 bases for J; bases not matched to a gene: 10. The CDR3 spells CASSIQAGASYEQYF. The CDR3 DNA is TGTGCCAGCAGTATCCAAGCGGGAGCCTCTTACGAGCAGTACTTC.

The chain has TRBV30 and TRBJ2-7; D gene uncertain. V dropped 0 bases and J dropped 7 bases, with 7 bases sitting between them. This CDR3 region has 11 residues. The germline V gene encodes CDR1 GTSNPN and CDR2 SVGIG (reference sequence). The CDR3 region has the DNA TGTGCCTGGAGTGTGTCTGAAGAGCAGTACTTC. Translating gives CAWSVSEEQYF. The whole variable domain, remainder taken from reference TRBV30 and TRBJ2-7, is SQTIHQWPATLVQPVGSPLSLECTVEGTSNPNLYWYRQAAGRGLQLLFYSVGIGQISSEVPQNLSASRPQDRQFILSSKKLLLSDSGFYLCAWSVSEEQYFGPGTRLTVT.

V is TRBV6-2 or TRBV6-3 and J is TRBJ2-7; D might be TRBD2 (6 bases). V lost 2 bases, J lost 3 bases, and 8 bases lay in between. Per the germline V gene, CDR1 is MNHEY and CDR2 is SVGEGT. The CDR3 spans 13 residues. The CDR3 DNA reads TGTGCCAGCAGTTACGGCGGGGACTACGAGCAGTACTTC. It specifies CASSYGGDYEQYF.

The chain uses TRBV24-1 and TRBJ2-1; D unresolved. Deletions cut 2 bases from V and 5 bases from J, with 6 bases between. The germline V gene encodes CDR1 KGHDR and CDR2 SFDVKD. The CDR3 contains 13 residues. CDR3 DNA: TGTGCCACCAGTGATTGGATGCACAATGAGCAGTTCTTC. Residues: CATSDWMHNEQFF.

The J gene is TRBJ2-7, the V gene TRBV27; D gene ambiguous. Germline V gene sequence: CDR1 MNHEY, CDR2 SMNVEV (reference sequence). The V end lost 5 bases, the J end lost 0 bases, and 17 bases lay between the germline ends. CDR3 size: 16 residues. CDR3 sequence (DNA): TGTGCCAGCAGTCCGCTCTTGAGGTCGGGCTCCTACGAGCAGTACTTC. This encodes CASSPLLRSGSYEQYF.

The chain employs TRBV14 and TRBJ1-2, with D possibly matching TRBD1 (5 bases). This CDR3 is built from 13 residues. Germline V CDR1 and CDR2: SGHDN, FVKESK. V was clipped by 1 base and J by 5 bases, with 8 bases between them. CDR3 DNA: TGTGCCAGCAGCCAAGGGGGGGGATATGGCTACACCTTC. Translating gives CASSQGGGYGYTF.

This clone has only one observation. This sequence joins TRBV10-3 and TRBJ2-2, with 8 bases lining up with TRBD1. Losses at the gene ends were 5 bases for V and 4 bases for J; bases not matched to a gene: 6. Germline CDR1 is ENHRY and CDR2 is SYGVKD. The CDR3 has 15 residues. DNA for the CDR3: TGTGCCATCAGTCCGACAGGGGAAGGCACCGGGGAGCTGTTTTTT. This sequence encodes CAISPTGEGTGELFF.

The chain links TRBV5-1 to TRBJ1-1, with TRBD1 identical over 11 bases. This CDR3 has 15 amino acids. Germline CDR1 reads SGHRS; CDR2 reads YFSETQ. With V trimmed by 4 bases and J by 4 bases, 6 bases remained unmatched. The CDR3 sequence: CASSRGQGVGTEAFF. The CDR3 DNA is TGCGCCAGCAGCAGGGGACAGGGGGTCGGCACTGAAGCTTTCTTT.

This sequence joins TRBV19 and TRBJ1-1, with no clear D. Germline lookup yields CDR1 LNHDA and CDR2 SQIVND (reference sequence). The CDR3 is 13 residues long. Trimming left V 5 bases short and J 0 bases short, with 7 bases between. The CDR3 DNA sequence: TGTGCCAGTAGTCAAAGGGTGAACACTGAAGCTTTCTTT. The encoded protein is CASSQRVNTEAFF. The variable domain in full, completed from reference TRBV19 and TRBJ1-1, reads DGGITQSPKYLFRKEGQNVTLSCEQNLNHDAMYWYRQDPGQGLRLIYYSQIVNDFQKGDIAEGYSVSREKKESFPLTVTSAQKNPTAFYLCASSQRVNTEAFFGQGTRLTVV.

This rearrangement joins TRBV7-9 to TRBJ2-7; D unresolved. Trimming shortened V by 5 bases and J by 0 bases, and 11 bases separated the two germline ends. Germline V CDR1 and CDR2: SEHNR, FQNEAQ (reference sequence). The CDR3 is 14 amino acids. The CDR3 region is CASSSNWDSYEQYF. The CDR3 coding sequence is TGTGCCAGCAGCAGTAACTGGGACTCCTACGAGCAGTACTTC.

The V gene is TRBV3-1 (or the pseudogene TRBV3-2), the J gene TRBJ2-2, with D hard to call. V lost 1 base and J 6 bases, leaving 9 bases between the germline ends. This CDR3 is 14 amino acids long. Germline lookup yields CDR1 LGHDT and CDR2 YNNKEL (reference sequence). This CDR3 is CASSQAGSSGELFF. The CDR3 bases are TGTGCCAGCAGCCAAGCCGGAAGTTCCGGGGAGCTGTTTTTT.

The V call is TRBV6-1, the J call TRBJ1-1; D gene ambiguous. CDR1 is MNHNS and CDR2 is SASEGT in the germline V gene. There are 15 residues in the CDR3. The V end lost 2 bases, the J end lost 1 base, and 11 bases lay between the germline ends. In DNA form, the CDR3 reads TGTGCCAGCAGTGAAATGAGTAATTCGAACACTGAAGCTTTCTTT. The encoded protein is CASSEMSNSNTEAFF.

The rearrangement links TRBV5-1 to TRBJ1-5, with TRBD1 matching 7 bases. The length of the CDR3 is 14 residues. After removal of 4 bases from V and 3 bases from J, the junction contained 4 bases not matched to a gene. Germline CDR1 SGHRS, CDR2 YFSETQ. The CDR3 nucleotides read TGCGCCAGCAGCCAGGGGACAGACAATCAGCCCCAGCATTTT. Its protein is CASSQGTDNQPQHF.

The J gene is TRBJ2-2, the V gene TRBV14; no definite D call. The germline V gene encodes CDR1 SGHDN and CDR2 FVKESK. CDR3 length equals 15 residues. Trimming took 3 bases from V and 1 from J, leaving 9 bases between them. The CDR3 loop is CASSHYRQNTGELFF. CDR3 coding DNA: TGTGCCAGCAGCCATTACCGACAGAACACCGGGGAGCTGTTTTTT.

CDR3 amino acids: CASSERTGAYEQYF. CDR3 coding DNA: TGCGCCAGCAGTGAGAGGACTGGGGCATACGAGCAGTACTTC. This sequence joins TRBV10-2 and TRBJ2-7; D possibly uses TRBD1 or TRBD2 (5 bases each). This CDR3 spans 14 amino acids. The ends were cut back, 2 bases at V and 4 bases at J, with 12 bases in the middle. Germline CDR1 WSHSY, CDR2 SAAADI.

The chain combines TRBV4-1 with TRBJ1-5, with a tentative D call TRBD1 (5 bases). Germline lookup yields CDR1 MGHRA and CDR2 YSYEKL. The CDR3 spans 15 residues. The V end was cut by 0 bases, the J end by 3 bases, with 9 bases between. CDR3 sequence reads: CASSQETDLNQPQHF. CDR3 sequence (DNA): TGCGCCAGCAGCCAAGAGACAGACCTCAATCAGCCCCAGCATTTT.